The T cell receptor (beta chain) under discussion was sequenced for a study of shared clonotypes between healthy human individuals. Donors comprised only Caucasian adults living in Nashville, Tennessee. A CD45RA+ naive subset and a CD45RA-negative memory subset were split from CD4+ cells. This clone was detected many times. Its antigen is currently unknown. Whole-study findings and limits: Clonotypes shared by all four donors outscored non-shared clonotypes in generation probability.

Original data processing: Sequence data from immunoSEQ were junction-only and lacked quality scores; consequently, filtering differed. Data came from immunoSEQ multiplex PCR; TCRdb stores just in-frame clones and leaves some out. V, J and clone size are taken as reported in that table, and D and trimming were inferred from the DNA itself. The sample has around 700,000 clones, around 73% seen once. The TCR sequence derives from a woman aged 25 to 45 in good health. Specimen: memory CD4+ T cells sorted from blood. Indicated subset: CD45RA-negative fraction.

The DNA for the CDR3 is TGTGCCAGCGCCAGCGGGAGTATCAATGAGCAGTTCTTC. Residues: CASASGSINEQFF. The gene calls are TRBV6-1 and TRBJ2-1; TRBD2 matches 8 bases. V shed 8 bases, J shed 6 bases, and the junction held 6 bases outside the gene matches. This CDR3 is built from 13 residues. CDR1 and CDR2 (germline): MNHNS, SASEGT.